The 10 T cell receptor beta chains in this list originate from one sample, sequenced in a study of response to subunit inactivated influenza vaccine. A single record per CDR3 protein comes from TCRdb applying MiXCR to the RT-PCR reads. The data hold some 550,000 distinct CDR3 sequences, with around 21% observed a single time. The sample was also linked to a second study, of T cells expressing NK-cell markers. That study reports: UMI-tagged 5'RACE template switching yielded the TCR beta cDNA.

The sequenced sample was CD4+ T cells sorted from PBMCs, obtained less than 13 days after vaccination. The receptors were sampled from a man aged 50-60 years who received an inactivated influenza vaccine.

The V and J genes are TRBV7-9 and TRBJ2-5; tentatively, D is TRBD1 (5 bases). There are 12 residues in the CDR3. The germline gives CDR1 SEHNR, CDR2 FQNEAQ (reference sequence). Between the trimmed V and J ends, which lost 1 base and 7 bases, there was a span of 7 bases. The CDR3 DNA sequence: TGTGCCAGCAGCTTAGGGGGCGTGACCCAGTACTTC. It translates to CASSLGGVTQYF.

This clonotype was found many times. The chain links TRBV29-1 to TRBJ2-1; D remains ambiguous. Germline assignment: CDR1 SQVTM and CDR2 ANQGSEA. Trimming left V 1 base short and J 9 bases short, with 10 bases between. This CDR3 is 12 amino acids long. CDR3 loop: CSVEGRMGEQFF. The CDR3, as DNA: TGCAGCGTTGAAGGGCGGATGGGTGAGCAGTTCTTC.

The CDR3 loop is CASSMDSRGSPLHF. The CDR3 region has the DNA TGCGCCAGCAGCATGGACAGTAGAGGATCACCCCTCCACTTT. This sequence joins TRBV5-1 and TRBJ1-6, with a possible D match to TRBD1 (6 bases). The CDR3 length is 14 residues. Looked up from germline, CDR1 is SGHRS and CDR2 is YFSETQ. With 4 bases removed from V and 10 bases from J, the gap between germline ends came to 15 bases.

V usage is TRBV28 and J usage is TRBJ2-3; D possibly corresponds to TRBD1 (6 bases). Looked up from germline, CDR1 is MDHEN and CDR2 is SYDVKM. This CDR3 comprises 16 residues. Trimming left V 1 base short and J 0 bases short, with 11 bases between. CDR3 in DNA: TGTGCCAGCAGTTTATTACTGGGGGCTAGCACAGATACGCAGTATTTT. Its translation: CASSLLLGASTDTQYF.

In this sample, this clonotype turned up a few times. The chain links TRBV27 to TRBJ2-7, with TRBD1 matching 11 bases. The CDR3 consists of 14 residues. The germline CDR1 and CDR2 sequences are MNHEY and SMNVEV (reference sequence). V trimming: 6 bases; J trimming: 6 bases; junction bases outside the gene matches: 7. Written as DNA, the CDR3 is TGTGCCAGCAGCGAAGGGACAGGGGGACGCGAGCAGTACTTC. Translated, it gives CASSEGTGGREQYF.

This clonotype was detected only once. The J gene is TRBJ1-5, the V gene TRBV19; 10 bases fit TRBD1. Germline V gives CDR1 LNHDA, CDR2 SQIVND (reference sequence). The CDR3 is 14 amino acids. V shed 7 bases and J 5 bases; nucleotides not matched to a gene: 5. CDR3: CASTRDRGDQPQHF. CDR3 coding DNA: TGTGCCAGTACCCGGGACAGGGGTGATCAGCCCCAGCATTTT.

A few counts support this clonotype. V gene TRBV10-3 combines with J gene TRBJ2-7, with D tentatively TRBD2 (5 bases). Germline V lookup: CDR1 ENHRY, CDR2 SYGVKD. CDR3 length: 14 residues. V gave up 0 bases and J gave up 5 bases, with 11 bases separating them. The CDR3 loop is CAISESITRHEQYF. Here the CDR3 DNA reads TGTGCCATCAGTGAGTCAATCACTAGACACGAGCAGTACTTC.

This clonotype has only a few counts. The V gene is TRBV7-9, the J gene TRBJ2-1; perhaps TRBD2 as D (6 bases). The V and J ends lost 2 bases and 8 bases respectively, with 13 bases between them. This CDR3 contains 14 residues. Per the germline V gene, CDR1 is SEHNR and CDR2 is FQNEAQ (reference sequence). CDR3: CASSLFGGADEQFF. The CDR3 region has the DNA TGTGCCAGCAGCTTATTTGGCGGGGCGGATGAGCAGTTCTTC.

This clonotype appeared a few times. The chain carries TRBV4-1 and TRBJ1-1; D is uncertain. Germline V CDR1 and CDR2: MGHRA, YSYEKL. V was trimmed by 4 bases and J by 4 bases, leaving 16 bases between them. The CDR3 length is 15 residues. The CDR3 loop reads CASSLNPGLGTEAFF. CDR3 bases: TGCGCCAGCAGCCTCAACCCTGGTCTTGGCACTGAAGCTTTCTTT.

The V gene is TRBV15, the J gene TRBJ2-3; D remains unclear. The germline V gene encodes CDR1 LNHNV and CDR2 YYDKDF (reference sequence). V shed 9 bases and J shed 0 bases, with 13 bases lying between them. The length of the CDR3 is 14 residues. The CDR3 protein is CATSQTRSTDTQYF. The CDR3 DNA reads as TGTGCCACGAGCCAGACTCGGAGCACAGATACGCAGTATTTT.